The 5 T cell receptor beta chains below come from one sample, sequenced in a study of beta chain features in type 1 diabetes. Since all of the isolated RNA was reverse transcribed, expressed TCRB transcripts were what got sequenced. Assay: immunoSEQ multiplex PCR; the TCRdb copy retains only in-frame clones and omits some. The sample lists 130,000 to 150,000 clones, 40% to 60% occurring once. Specimen: Tregs from blood. Receptors were obtained from a man in his late teens or twenties in good health.

J is TRBJ1-1 and V is TRBV20-1; D unclear. The CDR3 length is 11 residues. The germline V and J ends were trimmed by 7 bases and 4 bases, with 10 bases remaining between them. Germline-derived CDR1 and CDR2 are DFQATT and SNEGSKA (reference sequence). CDR3 loop: CSGPGGTEAFF. The DNA for the CDR3 is TGCAGTGGTCCGGGAGGCACTGAAGCTTTCTTT.

This clone appeared once. The chain couples TRBV5-1 to TRBJ2-2, with 7 bases fitting TRBD1. CDR1 and CDR2 (germline): SGHRS, YFSETQ. V lost 4 bases to trimming and J lost 6 bases; unmatched junction nucleotides: 3. The CDR3 extends over 13 amino acids. The CDR3 protein is CASSVTGPGELFF. Written as DNA, the CDR3 is TGCGCCAGCAGCGTGACAGGGCCCGGGGAGCTGTTTTTT.

The J gene is TRBJ2-3, the V gene TRBV9; 8 positions match TRBD1. The germline V gene encodes CDR1 SGDLS and CDR2 YYNGEE. V lost 4 bases to trimming and J lost 2 bases; unmatched junction nucleotides: 9. The CDR3 runs 16 residues. CDR3 sequence (DNA): TGTGCCAGCAGCAAAGGACCGGGACAGGACACAGATACGCAGTATTTT. Translation gives CASSKGPGQDTDTQYF.

The rearrangement uses TRBV18 and TRBJ1-4; D gene unclear. The length of the CDR3 is 15 residues. Germline V gene lookup returns CDR1 KGHSH and CDR2 LQKENI. Trimming removed 5 bases at V and 0 bases at J, with 10 bases between. The CDR3, as DNA: TGTGCCAGCTCATCTAGACGGGCAACTAATGAAAAACTGTTTTTT. The encoded protein is CASSSRRATNEKLFF. The full variable domain, rest sourced from reference TRBV18 and TRBJ1-4, is NAGVMQNPRHLVRRRGQEARLRCSPMKGHSHVYWYRQLPEEGLKFMVYLQKENIIDESGMPKERFSAEFPKEGPSILRIQQVVRGDSAAYFCASSSRRATNEKLFFGSGTQLSVL.

The gene calls are TRBV9 and TRBJ2-7; tentatively, D is TRBD1 (5 bases). The CDR3 loop spans 15 amino acids. V was trimmed by 4 bases and J by 2 bases, leaving 16 bases between them. Germline-derived CDR1 and CDR2 are SGDLS and YYNGEE. The CDR3 coding sequence is TGTGCCAGCAGCACGACAGCCCAACGCACCTACGAGCAGTACTTC. Encoded protein: CASSTTAQRTYEQYF.